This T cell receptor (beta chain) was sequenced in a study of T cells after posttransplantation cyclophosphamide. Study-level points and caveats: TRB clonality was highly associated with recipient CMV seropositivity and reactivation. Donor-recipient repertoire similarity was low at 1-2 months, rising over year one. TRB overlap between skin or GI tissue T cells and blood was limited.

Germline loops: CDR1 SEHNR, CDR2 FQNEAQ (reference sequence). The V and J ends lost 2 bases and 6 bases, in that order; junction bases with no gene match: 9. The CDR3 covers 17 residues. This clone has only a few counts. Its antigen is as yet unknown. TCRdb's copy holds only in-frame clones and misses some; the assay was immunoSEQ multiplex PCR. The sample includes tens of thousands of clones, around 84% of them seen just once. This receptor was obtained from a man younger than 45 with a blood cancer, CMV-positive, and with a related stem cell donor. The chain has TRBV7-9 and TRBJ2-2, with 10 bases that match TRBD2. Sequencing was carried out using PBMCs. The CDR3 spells CASSLTALGLAAGELFF. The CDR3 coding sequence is TGTGCCAGCAGCTTAACGGCCTTAGGACTAGCGGCCGGGGAGCTGTTTTTT.